The rows below give T cell receptor beta chains drawn from one sample of a study of cytomegalovirus exposure and HLA in healthy donors. Clones were sequenced by immunoSEQ multiplex PCR, and TCRdb holds only the in-frame ones, with some missing. The table lists 150,000 to 200,000 clones, 96% of them singletons. Sequencing used PBMCs. The receptor source for this set is a woman under 30 in good health and CMV-seronegative. Each CDR3 is given with its conserved first and last residue. Fields, in order: J gene, clone size, V gene, D gene, CDR3 protein, CDR3 DNA. The D gene is left open where the match is weak. Rows may omit the clone size; those that give it use once, few, many or a size class.

j_call: TRBJ1-3; clone_size: once; v_call: TRBV6-1; d_call: TRBD1; cdr3_aa: CASSGRQGEGNTIYF; cdr3_nt: TGTGCCAGCAGTGGCCGACAGGGTGAGGGAAACACCATATATTTT
j_call: TRBJ2-3; clone_size: -; v_call: TRBV5-8; d_call: TRBD2; cdr3_aa: CASSLAWTSGGASTDTQYF; cdr3_nt: TGTGCCAGCAGCTTGGCCTGGACTAGCGGGGGGGCCAGCACAGATACGCAGTATTTT
j_call: TRBJ1-2; clone_size: -; v_call: TRBV7-9; d_call: -; cdr3_aa: CASSPRIYGYTF; cdr3_nt: TGTGCCAGCAGCCCCAGGATCTATGGCTACACCTTC
j_call: TRBJ1-1; clone_size: -; v_call: TRBV20-1; d_call: -; cdr3_aa: CSARWGGEAFF; cdr3_nt: TGCAGTGCGAGGTGGGGGGGTGAAGCTTTCTTT
j_call: TRBJ2-7; clone_size: -; v_call: TRBV7-2; d_call: -; cdr3_aa: CASSLEDDSSYEQYF; cdr3_nt: TGTGCCAGCAGCTTAGAGGATGACTCCTCCTACGAGCAGTACTTC
j_call: TRBJ2-7; clone_size: -; v_call: TRBV4-2; d_call: -; cdr3_aa: CASSQDSLEIGQAQRYEQYF; cdr3_nt: TGTGCCAGCAGCCAAGATAGTCTTGAGATCGGTCAGGCCCAAAGGTACGAGCAGTACTTC
j_call: TRBJ1-1; clone_size: -; v_call: TRBV5-1; d_call: -; cdr3_aa: CASSFVGAANTEAFF; cdr3_nt: TGCGCCAGCAGCTTTGTAGGAGCAGCGAACACTGAAGCTTTCTTT
j_call: TRBJ1-2; clone_size: once; v_call: TRBV19; d_call: -; cdr3_aa: CASLPGSGREIPYGYTF; cdr3_nt: TGTGCCAGCCTTCCTGGGTCAGGGCGGGAAATACCGTATGGCTACACCTTC
j_call: TRBJ2-3; clone_size: -; v_call: TRBV10-3; d_call: TRBD2; cdr3_aa: CAIRPGTSKSDTQYF; cdr3_nt: TGTGCCATCAGGCCCGGGACTAGCAAGTCAGATACGCAGTATTTT
j_call: TRBJ1-4; clone_size: -; v_call: TRBV15; d_call: -; cdr3_aa: CASLQAPNEKLFF; cdr3_nt: TGTGCCTCGTTACAGGCTCCTAATGAAAAACTGTTTTTT
j_call: TRBJ1-5; clone_size: few; v_call: TRBV2; d_call: TRBD1; cdr3_aa: CASRGQQDQPQHF; cdr3_nt: TGTGCCAGCCGGGGACAGCAGGACCAGCCCCAGCATTTT
j_call: TRBJ1-5; clone_size: -; v_call: TRBV19; d_call: TRBD1; cdr3_aa: CASSNRGVAQHF; cdr3_nt: TGTGCCAGTAGTAACAGGGGGGTGGCCCAGCATTTT